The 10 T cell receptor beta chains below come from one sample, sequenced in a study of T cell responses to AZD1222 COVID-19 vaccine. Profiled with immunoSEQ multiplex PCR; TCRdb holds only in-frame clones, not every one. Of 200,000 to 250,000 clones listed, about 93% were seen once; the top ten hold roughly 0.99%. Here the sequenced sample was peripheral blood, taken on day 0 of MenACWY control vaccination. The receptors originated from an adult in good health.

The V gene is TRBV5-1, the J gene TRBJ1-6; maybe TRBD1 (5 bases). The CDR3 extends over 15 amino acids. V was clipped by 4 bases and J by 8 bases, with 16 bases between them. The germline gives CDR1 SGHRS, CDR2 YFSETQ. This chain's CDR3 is CASSLAGARDSPLHF. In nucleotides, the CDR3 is TGCGCCAGCAGCCTTGCTGGGGCCCGGGATTCACCCCTCCACTTT.

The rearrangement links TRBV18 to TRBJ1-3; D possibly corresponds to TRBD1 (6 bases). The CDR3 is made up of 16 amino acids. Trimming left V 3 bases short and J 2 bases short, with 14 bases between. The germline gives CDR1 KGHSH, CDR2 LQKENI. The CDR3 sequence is CASSPRRGSAGNTIYF. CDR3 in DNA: TGTGCCAGCTCACCCCGCAGGGGTTCGGCTGGAAACACCATATATTTT. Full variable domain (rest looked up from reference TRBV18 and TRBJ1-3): NAGVMQNPRHLVRRRGQEARLRCSPMKGHSHVYWYRQLPEEGLKFMVYLQKENIIDESGMPKERFSAEFPKEGPSILRIQQVVRGDSAAYFCASSPRRGSAGNTIYFGEGSWLTVV.

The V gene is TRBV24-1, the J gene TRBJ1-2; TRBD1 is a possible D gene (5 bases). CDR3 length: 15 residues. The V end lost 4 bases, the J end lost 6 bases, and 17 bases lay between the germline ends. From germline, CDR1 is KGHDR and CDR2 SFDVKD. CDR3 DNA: TGTGCCACCAGTGACGCCCAGGCAGGGCGCGATGGCTACACCTTC. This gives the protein CATSDAQAGRDGYTF.

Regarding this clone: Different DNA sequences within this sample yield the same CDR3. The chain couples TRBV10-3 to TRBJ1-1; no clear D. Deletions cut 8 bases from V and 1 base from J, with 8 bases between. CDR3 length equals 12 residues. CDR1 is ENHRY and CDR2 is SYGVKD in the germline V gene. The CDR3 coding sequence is TGTGCCATCTCCCCGGGGAACACTGAAGCTTTCTTT. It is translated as CAISPGNTEAFF.

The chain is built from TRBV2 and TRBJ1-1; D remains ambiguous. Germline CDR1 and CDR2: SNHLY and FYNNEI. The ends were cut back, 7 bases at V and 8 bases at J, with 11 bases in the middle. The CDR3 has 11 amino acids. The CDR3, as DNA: TGTGCCAGCACCGAGTTGGGGGAAGCTTTCTTT. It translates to CASTELGEAFF.

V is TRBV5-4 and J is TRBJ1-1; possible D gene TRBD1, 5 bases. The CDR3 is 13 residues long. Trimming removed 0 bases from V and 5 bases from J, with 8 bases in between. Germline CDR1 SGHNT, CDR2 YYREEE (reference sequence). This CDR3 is CASSLAGKTEAFF. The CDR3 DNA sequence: TGTGCCAGCAGCTTGGCAGGGAAAACTGAAGCTTTCTTT.

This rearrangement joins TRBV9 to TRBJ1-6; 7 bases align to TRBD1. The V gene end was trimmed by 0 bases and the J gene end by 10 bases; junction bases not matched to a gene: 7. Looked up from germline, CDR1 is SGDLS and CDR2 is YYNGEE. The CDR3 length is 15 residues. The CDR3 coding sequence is TGTGCCAGCAGCGTAGGGACAGGCGGCCGCTCACCCCTCCACTTT. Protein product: CASSVGTGGRSPLHF. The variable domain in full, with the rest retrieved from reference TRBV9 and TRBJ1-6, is DSGVTQTPKHLITATGQRVTLRCSPRSGDLSVYWYQQSLDQGLQFLIQYYNGEERAKGNILERFSAQQFPDLHSELNLSSLELGDSALYFCASSVGTGGRSPLHFGNGTRLTVT.

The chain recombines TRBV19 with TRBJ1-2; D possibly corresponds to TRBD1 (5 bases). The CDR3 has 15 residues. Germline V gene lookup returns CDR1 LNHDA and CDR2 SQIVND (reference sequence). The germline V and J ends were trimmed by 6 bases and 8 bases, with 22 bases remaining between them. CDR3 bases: TGTGCCAGTAGCCAACCAACCCTGGGGGTTTACGGCTACACCTTC. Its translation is CASSQPTLGVYGYTF.

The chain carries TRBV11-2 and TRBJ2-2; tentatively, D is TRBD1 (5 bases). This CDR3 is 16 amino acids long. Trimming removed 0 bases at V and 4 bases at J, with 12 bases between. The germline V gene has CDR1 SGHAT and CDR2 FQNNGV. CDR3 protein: CASSLDQGPSTGELFF. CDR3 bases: TGTGCCAGCAGCTTAGATCAGGGCCCGAGCACCGGGGAGCTGTTTTTT.

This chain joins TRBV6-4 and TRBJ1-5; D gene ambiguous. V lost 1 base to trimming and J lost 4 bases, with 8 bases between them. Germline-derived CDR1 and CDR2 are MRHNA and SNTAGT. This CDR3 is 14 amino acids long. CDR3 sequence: CASSDWPGNQPQHF. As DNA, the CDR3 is TGTGCCAGCAGTGACTGGCCAGGAAATCAGCCCCAGCATTTT.